This T cell receptor beta chain comes out of a study of shared clonotypes between healthy human individuals. Findings of the study overall: A generally larger estimated richness was seen in naive subsets than in memory subsets. Although depth was large, rarefaction showed that sequencing of the sorted subsets was incomplete.

A note on this clone: The antigen remains unidentified.

V was trimmed by 3 bases and J by 11 bases, leaving 13 bases between them. CDR3 length equals 12 residues. The germline V gene encodes CDR1 KGHSH and CDR2 LQKENI. Donors comprised only Caucasian adults living in Nashville, Tennessee. This table comes from immunoSEQ multiplex PCR, and its TCRdb copy is limited to in-frame clones, with some not included. The top ten hold over 0.12% of the sample, which has 2.5 million or so clones, more than 80% seen once. This receptor was obtained from a man aged 18 to 29 in good health. V gene TRBV18 combines with J gene TRBJ1-1; the D gene is possibly TRBD1 (5 bases). The sample comprised naive CD4+ T cells sorted from blood. Specified subset: CD45RA+ positively selected. The CDR3: CASSPQGELAFF. The CDR3 DNA is TGTGCCAGCTCACCGCAAGGGGAACTGGCTTTCTTT.